The 6 T cell receptor beta chains below were found in one sample sequenced in a study of T cell responses to AZD1222 COVID-19 vaccine. Profiled with immunoSEQ multiplex PCR; TCRdb holds only in-frame clones, not every one. There are some 130,000 clones in the sample; roughly 90% occur only once, and under 2.5% lies in the top ten. The source was peripheral blood, collected on day 0 of AZD1222 vaccination. The receptor source for this set is an adult in good health.

The chain is built from TRBV4-3 and TRBJ1-2; 9 bases are shared with TRBD1. CDR1 and CDR2 from the germline V gene are LGHNA and YSLEER. The CDR3 is 13 amino acids. Unmatched junction bases numbered 7, after V lost 4 bases and J lost 10 bases. The CDR3 protein is CASSLTGTGTYTF. The CDR3 DNA reads as TGCGCCAGCAGCCTAACCGGGACAGGGACCTACACCTTC.

CDR3 nucleotide sequence: TGTGCCAGCAGAAGGGTCTTCTTAGCTAACTATGGCTACACCTTC. Protein product: CASRRVFLANYGYTF. The V gene is TRBV2, the J gene TRBJ1-2; D unclear. V gave up 6 bases and J gave up 0 bases, with 14 bases separating them. The CDR3 is 15 residues long. Germline V lookup: CDR1 SNHLY, CDR2 FYNNEI.

V and J are TRBV6-5 and TRBJ1-3; D call uncertain. Trimming shortened V by 0 bases and J by 3 bases, and 12 bases separated the two germline ends. Germline CDR1 is MNHEY and CDR2 is SVGAGI. The CDR3 length is 16 residues. CDR3 bases: TGTGCCAGCAGTTACTCCCGGGGAATGAGTGGAAACACCATATATTTT. It is translated as CASSYSRGMSGNTIYF.

V is TRBV9 and J is TRBJ1-1, with D uncertain. CDR3 length: 14 residues. Germline-derived CDR1 and CDR2 are SGDLS and YYNGEE. V dropped 3 bases and J dropped 3 bases, with 12 bases sitting between them. Here the CDR3 reads CASSAQDGYTEAFF. CDR3 coding DNA: TGTGCCAGCAGCGCCCAGGACGGATACACTGAAGCTTTCTTT.

This chain joins TRBV28 and TRBJ2-6, with D unresolved. V was cut by 7 bases and J by 0 bases, with 13 bases left in between. CDR3 length equals 16 residues. CDR1 and CDR2 from the germline V gene are MDHEN and SYDVKM. The CDR3 region is CASTFSGSSGANVLTF. The CDR3 DNA is TGTGCCAGCACTTTCTCTGGTAGCTCTGGGGCCAACGTCCTGACTTTC. Based on the CDR3 plus reference TRBV28 and TRBJ2-6, the full variable domain is DVKVTQSSRYLVKRTGEKVFLECVQDMDHENMFWYRQDPGLGLRLIYFSYDVKMKEKGDIPEGYSVSREKKERFSLILESASTNQTSMYLCASTFSGSSGANVLTFGAGSRLTVL.

The gene calls are TRBV5-1 and TRBJ2-3, with 12 bases lining up with TRBD2. J gave up 3 bases and V 3 bases, and 8 bases lay outside the gene matches. CDR3 length equals 17 residues. Germline CDR1 is SGHRS and CDR2 is YFSETQ. CDR3: CASSSGLAGLGTDTQYF. In DNA form, the CDR3 reads TGCGCCAGCAGCTCCGGACTAGCGGGACTAGGAACAGATACGCAGTATTTT. Complete variable domain (other parts from reference TRBV5-1 and TRBJ2-3): KAGVTQTPRYLIKTRGQQVTLSCSPISGHRSVSWYQQTPGQGLQFLFEYFSETQRNKGNFPGRFSGRQFSNSRSEMNVSTLELGDSALYLCASSSGLAGLGTDTQYFGPGTRLTVL.